Listed below are T cell receptor beta chains from one sample, sequenced in a study of blood T cell repertoires in COVID-19. The method was immunoSEQ multiplex PCR; TCRdb's version includes in-frame clones alone and lacks a portion of them. The sample has 20,000 to 25,000 clones, 85% to 90% seen once; the top ten hold 3% to 4.5%. The source material was peripheral blood. These receptors were taken from a man between 50 and 59 years old with active COVID-19. CDR3s include the opening cysteine and the closing phenylalanine or tryptophan. The order of the fields is D gene, V gene, clone size, J gene, CDR3 DNA, CDR3 protein. A D gene is named only where the DNA matches it firmly. Clone size appears in some rows only: once, few, many, or a class for an expanded clone.

d_call: -; v_call: TRBV19; clone_size: -; j_call: TRBJ1-6; cdr3_nt: TGTGGGACATCTCAGGGGCTTGGGTCACCCCTCCACTTT; cdr3_aa: CGTSQGLGSPLHF
d_call: TRBD1; v_call: TRBV9; clone_size: once; j_call: TRBJ2-2; cdr3_nt: TGTGCCAGCAGCCCCGGGACAGGCGGGGACACCGGGGAGCTGTTTTTT; cdr3_aa: CASSPGTGGDTGELFF
d_call: -; v_call: TRBV11-2; clone_size: -; j_call: TRBJ2-2; cdr3_nt: TGTGCCAGCAGCTTAGATTTGTTCGGGTCAGACGGGGAGCTGTTTTTT; cdr3_aa: CASSLDLFGSDGELFF
d_call: TRBD1; v_call: TRBV5-1; clone_size: -; j_call: TRBJ1-1; cdr3_nt: TGCGCCAGCAGCTTGGGGACAGGGGGAATGAACACTGAAGCTTTCTTT; cdr3_aa: CASSLGTGGMNTEAFF
d_call: -; v_call: TRBV5-4; clone_size: few; j_call: TRBJ1-1; cdr3_nt: TGTGCCAGCAGCGGAAACTCAGGGAGGGTGACGGCTGAAGCTTTCTTT; cdr3_aa: CASSGNSGRVTAEAFF
d_call: TRBD2; v_call: TRBV10-1; clone_size: -; j_call: TRBJ2-7; cdr3_nt: TGCGCCAGCAGTGAAGGAGCGGGGGGCTACGAGCAGTACTTC; cdr3_aa: CASSEGAGGYEQYF
d_call: -; v_call: TRBV19; clone_size: -; j_call: TRBJ1-2; cdr3_nt: TGTGCCAGTAGTATTAACCACAGTGGAAATGGCTACACCTTC; cdr3_aa: CASSINHSGNGYTF
d_call: -; v_call: TRBV7-2; clone_size: few; j_call: TRBJ1-5; cdr3_nt: TGTGCCAGCAGCTTAGATGGTGGCCAGCCCCAGCATTTT; cdr3_aa: CASSLDGGQPQHF
d_call: -; v_call: TRBV2; clone_size: -; j_call: TRBJ1-5; cdr3_nt: TGTGCCAGCAGTGATCTCGCAGGGGACAGCAATCAGCCCCAGCATTTT; cdr3_aa: CASSDLAGDSNQPQHF
d_call: TRBD1; v_call: TRBV10-3; clone_size: -; j_call: TRBJ2-7; cdr3_nt: TGTGCCAGCGCCGGGACAGGGGAAGACTACGACCTCTACGAGCAGTACTTC; cdr3_aa: CASAGTGEDYDLYEQYF
d_call: -; v_call: TRBV7-9; clone_size: few; j_call: TRBJ2-1; cdr3_nt: TGTGCCAGCAGCTTAATGACGGTCGCGGCTATTTCCTACAATGAGCAGTTCTTC; cdr3_aa: CASSLMTVAAISYNEQFF
d_call: TRBD1; v_call: TRBV19; clone_size: -; j_call: TRBJ1-1; cdr3_nt: TGTGCCAGTAGTATTGTTCAGGGGGACACTGAAGCTTTCTTT; cdr3_aa: CASSIVQGDTEAFF
d_call: -; v_call: TRBV7-9; clone_size: -; j_call: TRBJ2-1; cdr3_nt: TGTGCCAGCAGCCTAAACGGGGGGCGACCAAATGAGCAGTTCTTC; cdr3_aa: CASSLNGGRPNEQFF
d_call: -; v_call: TRBV5-4; clone_size: -; j_call: TRBJ2-2; cdr3_nt: TGTGCCAGCAGCTTAGGGGCAGGGCCCGCCGGGGAGCTGTTTTTT; cdr3_aa: CASSLGAGPAGELFF
d_call: -; v_call: TRBV21-1; clone_size: -; j_call: TRBJ2-7; cdr3_nt: TGTGCCAGCAGCAAGCGTAGGACTAGCGGCTACGAGCAGTACTTC; cdr3_aa: CASSKRRTSGYEQYF
d_call: TRBD2; v_call: TRBV5-5; clone_size: -; j_call: TRBJ2-7; cdr3_nt: TGTGCCAGCAGCTGGATAGCGGGGGGTAGCGAGCAGTACTTC; cdr3_aa: CASSWIAGGSEQYF
d_call: -; v_call: TRBV10-3; clone_size: -; j_call: TRBJ1-3; cdr3_nt: TGTGCCATCAGACAGCAGAGCTCTGGAAACACCATATATTTT; cdr3_aa: CAIRQQSSGNTIYF
d_call: -; v_call: TRBV20-1; clone_size: -; j_call: TRBJ2-3; cdr3_nt: TGCAGTGCTAGTCCTCTAGACAGGTCGGAGATGCAGTATTTT; cdr3_aa: CSASPLDRSEMQYF
d_call: TRBD1; v_call: TRBV19; clone_size: -; j_call: TRBJ2-7; cdr3_nt: TGTGCCAGTAGTCTCAACAGGGGGTTTGACGAGCAGTACTTC; cdr3_aa: CASSLNRGFDEQYF
d_call: -; v_call: TRBV16; clone_size: once; j_call: TRBJ2-7; cdr3_nt: TGTGCCAGCACTCGCGGGGGCTCTTACGAGCAGTACTTC; cdr3_aa: CASTRGGSYEQYF
d_call: TRBD1; v_call: TRBV19; clone_size: -; j_call: TRBJ2-7; cdr3_nt: TGTGCCAGTAGTATTACAGGGGACAGGAGGAGGGACGAGCAGTACTTC; cdr3_aa: CASSITGDRRRDEQYF
d_call: -; v_call: TRBV4-1; clone_size: -; j_call: TRBJ2-1; cdr3_nt: TGCGCCAGCGACGTGGAGGGGAACTCCTACAATGAGCAGTTCTTC; cdr3_aa: CASDVEGNSYNEQFF
d_call: TRBD1; v_call: TRBV5-5; clone_size: -; j_call: TRBJ1-3; cdr3_nt: TGTGCCAGCAGCCCCACAGGGGGCTATGGAAACACCATATATTTT; cdr3_aa: CASSPTGGYGNTIYF
d_call: TRBD1; v_call: TRBV19; clone_size: -; j_call: TRBJ2-2; cdr3_nt: TGTGCCAGCAAACCGGGACAGGGTATCGGGGAGCTGTTTTTT; cdr3_aa: CASKPGQGIGELFF
d_call: -; v_call: TRBV12-3/TRBV12-4; clone_size: -; j_call: TRBJ2-3; cdr3_nt: TGTGCCAGCAGTTACGACAGGACAGATACGCAGTATTTT; cdr3_aa: CASSYDRTDTQYF
d_call: -; v_call: TRBV23-1; clone_size: -; j_call: TRBJ1-5; cdr3_nt: TGCGCCAGCAGTCAAGGAGGGGCTCAGCCCCAGCATTTT; cdr3_aa: CASSQGGAQPQHF
d_call: TRBD1; v_call: TRBV9; clone_size: -; j_call: TRBJ1-4; cdr3_nt: TGTGCCAGCAGCCCGACGACAGGGAGTGGTGAAAAACTGTTTTTT; cdr3_aa: CASSPTTGSGEKLFF
d_call: -; v_call: TRBV29-1; clone_size: -; j_call: TRBJ1-1; cdr3_nt: TGCAGCGTTTCTGGGGGGGACAATGGTGAGGTTGAAGCTTTCTTT; cdr3_aa: CSVSGGDNGEVEAFF
d_call: -; v_call: TRBV28; clone_size: -; j_call: TRBJ1-4; cdr3_nt: TGTGCCAGCAGCCTGTTCTCGCCGGGAGGCGCTGGAAAACTGTTTTTT; cdr3_aa: CASSLFSPGGAGKLFF
d_call: -; v_call: TRBV18; clone_size: -; j_call: TRBJ1-2; cdr3_nt: TGTGCCAGCTCCCGGACGGGACACCCAAGCTATGGCTACACCTTC; cdr3_aa: CASSRTGHPSYGYTF
d_call: TRBD2; v_call: TRBV3-1/TRBV3-2; clone_size: few; j_call: TRBJ2-3; cdr3_nt: TGTGCCAGAAGGGGCGGGGGGGCAGATACGCAGTATTTT; cdr3_aa: CARRGGGADTQYF
d_call: -; v_call: TRBV5-4; clone_size: once; j_call: TRBJ1-2; cdr3_nt: TGTGCCAGCAGCGGACAAGCAAAGTATGGCTACACCTTC; cdr3_aa: CASSGQAKYGYTF
d_call: -; v_call: TRBV5-1; clone_size: -; j_call: TRBJ2-1; cdr3_nt: TGCGCCAGCAGCCCCGGGACAAACTACAATGAGCAGTTCTTC; cdr3_aa: CASSPGTNYNEQFF
d_call: -; v_call: TRBV3-1/TRBV3-2; clone_size: -; j_call: TRBJ2-2; cdr3_nt: TGTGCCAGCAGCCAAGATTTTTCAGGAGGGGAGCTGTTTTTT; cdr3_aa: CASSQDFSGGELFF
d_call: -; v_call: TRBV3-1/TRBV3-2; clone_size: -; j_call: TRBJ1-2; cdr3_nt: TGTGCCAGCAGCCACCAACAGAGATACTATGGCTACACCTTC; cdr3_aa: CASSHQQRYYGYTF
d_call: -; v_call: TRBV3-1/TRBV3-2; clone_size: -; j_call: TRBJ1-5; cdr3_nt: TGTGCCAGCAGCCAAGATCCGGGGGGGCCCCAGCATTTT; cdr3_aa: CASSQDPGGPQHF
d_call: TRBD1; v_call: TRBV12-5; clone_size: few; j_call: TRBJ1-2; cdr3_nt: TGTGCTAGTGGTCGGACAGGGGGTTGGGATGGCTACACCTTC; cdr3_aa: CASGRTGGWDGYTF
d_call: TRBD1; v_call: TRBV20-1; clone_size: -; j_call: TRBJ2-7; cdr3_nt: TGCAGTGCCGGACAGGTATACGAGCAGTACTTC; cdr3_aa: CSAGQVYEQYF
d_call: TRBD2; v_call: TRBV10-3; clone_size: -; j_call: TRBJ2-3; cdr3_nt: TGTGCCATCAGTGAGTCGCGGCTAGCGGGGGCCCTGGCGCAGTATTTT; cdr3_aa: CAISESRLAGALAQYF
d_call: -; v_call: TRBV7-9; clone_size: -; j_call: TRBJ1-4; cdr3_nt: TGTGCCAGCAGCTTAGGTGTCGGGGAAAAACTGTTTTTT; cdr3_aa: CASSLGVGEKLFF
d_call: -; v_call: TRBV13; clone_size: few; j_call: TRBJ1-3; cdr3_nt: TGTGCCAGCAGCTTAGGTGTCTCCGGAAACACCATATATTTT; cdr3_aa: CASSLGVSGNTIYF
d_call: -; v_call: TRBV19; clone_size: -; j_call: TRBJ1-5; cdr3_nt: TGTGCCAGTAGAGTCAGTAATCAGCCCCAGCATTTT; cdr3_aa: CASRVSNQPQHF
d_call: -; v_call: TRBV2; clone_size: -; j_call: TRBJ2-1; cdr3_nt: TGTGCCAGCAGGGGAGTCCGGGGATACAATGAGCAGTTCTTC; cdr3_aa: CASRGVRGYNEQFF
d_call: -; v_call: TRBV7-2; clone_size: -; j_call: TRBJ2-7; cdr3_nt: TGTGCCAGCAGCTTAGATATCGGGGAACCCTACGAGCAGTACTTC; cdr3_aa: CASSLDIGEPYEQYF
d_call: TRBD2; v_call: TRBV29-1; clone_size: -; j_call: TRBJ2-1; cdr3_nt: TGCAGCGTTGAAGGAGGAACTAGCGGGTCCTACAATGAGCAGTTCTTC; cdr3_aa: CSVEGGTSGSYNEQFF
d_call: -; v_call: TRBV9; clone_size: -; j_call: TRBJ1-1; cdr3_nt: TGTGCCAGCAGCGTAGGAGACAGAATGAACACTGAAGCTTTCTTT; cdr3_aa: CASSVGDRMNTEAFF
d_call: -; v_call: TRBV9; clone_size: -; j_call: TRBJ2-5; cdr3_nt: TGTGCCAGCAGCGTAATGTCTCGGGGACAAGAGACCCAGTACTTC; cdr3_aa: CASSVMSRGQETQYF
d_call: TRBD1; v_call: TRBV5-1; clone_size: once; j_call: TRBJ2-5; cdr3_nt: TGCGCCTCCCGTTCCCAGGGGGCCCAAGAGACCCAGTACTTC; cdr3_aa: CASRSQGAQETQYF
d_call: TRBD2; v_call: TRBV6-1; clone_size: -; j_call: TRBJ2-1; cdr3_nt: TGTGCCAGCAGTGGTCCTAGCGGGGGAAGGACCTACAATGAGCAGTTCTTC; cdr3_aa: CASSGPSGGRTYNEQFF
d_call: -; v_call: TRBV2; clone_size: -; j_call: TRBJ1-6; cdr3_nt: TGTGCCAGCAAGGGGACCTATAATTCACCCCTCCACTTT; cdr3_aa: CASKGTYNSPLHF
d_call: TRBD2; v_call: TRBV18; clone_size: -; j_call: TRBJ2-3; cdr3_nt: TGTGCCAGCTCACAGCGGGGTCCCAGCACAGATACGCAGTATTTT; cdr3_aa: CASSQRGPSTDTQYF